The source of this TCR beta chain is a study of T cells in Graves' hyperthyroidism and ophthalmopathy. Amplification targeted TCR beta CDR3 regions from RNA transcripts. The HTBI primer set served for first-round RT-PCR of the TCR CDR3. TCRdb redid the calling of the multiplex PCR reads with MiXCR, one entry per CDR3 protein. The sample contains about 100,000 distinct CDR3 sequences, approximately 15% of which appear only once. This clonotype was counted at least ten times. Sequenced sample: blood. This receptor was obtained from a woman in her 50s with Graves' hyperthyroidism.

The CDR3 bases are TGTGCCAGCAGCTTTTCCAGCTACACTGAAGCTTTCTTT. Protein: CASSFSSYTEAFF. The rearrangement links TRBV7-2 to TRBJ1-1; no definite D call. The CDR3 totals 13 residues. The germline CDR1 and CDR2 sequences are SGHTA and FQGNSA. V was clipped by 3 bases and J by 3 bases, with 8 bases between them.